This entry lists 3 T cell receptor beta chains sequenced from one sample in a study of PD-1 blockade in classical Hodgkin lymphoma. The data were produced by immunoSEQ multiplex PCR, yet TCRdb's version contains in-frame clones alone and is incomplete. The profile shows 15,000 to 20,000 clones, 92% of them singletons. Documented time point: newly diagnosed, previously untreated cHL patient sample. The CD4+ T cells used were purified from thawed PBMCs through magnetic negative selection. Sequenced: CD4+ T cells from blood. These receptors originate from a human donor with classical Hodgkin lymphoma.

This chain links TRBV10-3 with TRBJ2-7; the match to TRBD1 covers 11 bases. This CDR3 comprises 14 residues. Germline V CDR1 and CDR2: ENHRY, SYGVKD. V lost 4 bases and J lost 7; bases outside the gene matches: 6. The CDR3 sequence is CAISGSGTGGEQYF. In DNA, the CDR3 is TGTGCCATCAGTGGGAGCGGGACAGGGGGTGAGCAGTACTTC.

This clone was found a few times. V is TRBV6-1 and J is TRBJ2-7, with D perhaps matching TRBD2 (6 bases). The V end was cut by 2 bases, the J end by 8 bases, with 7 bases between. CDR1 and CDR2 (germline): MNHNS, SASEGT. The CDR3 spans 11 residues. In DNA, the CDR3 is TGTGCCAGCAGTGAACTAGCGCAGCAGTACTTC. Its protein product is CASSELAQQYF.

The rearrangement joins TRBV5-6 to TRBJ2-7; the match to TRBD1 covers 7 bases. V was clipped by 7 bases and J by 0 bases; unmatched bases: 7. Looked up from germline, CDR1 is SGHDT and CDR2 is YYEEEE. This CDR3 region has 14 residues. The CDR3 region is CASSGTVISYEQYF. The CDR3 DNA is TGTGCCAGCTCCGGGACAGTGATCTCCTACGAGCAGTACTTC.